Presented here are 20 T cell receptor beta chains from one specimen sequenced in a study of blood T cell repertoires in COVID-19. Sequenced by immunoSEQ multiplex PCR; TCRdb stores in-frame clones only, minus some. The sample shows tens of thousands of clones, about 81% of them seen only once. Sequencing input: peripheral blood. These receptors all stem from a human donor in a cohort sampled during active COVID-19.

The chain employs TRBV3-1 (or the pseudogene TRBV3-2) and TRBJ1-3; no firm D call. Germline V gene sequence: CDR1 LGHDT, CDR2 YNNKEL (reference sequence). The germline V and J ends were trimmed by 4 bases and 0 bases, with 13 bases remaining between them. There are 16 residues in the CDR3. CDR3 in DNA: TGTGCCAGCAGCCCTGTGACTGACCTCTCTGGAAACACCATATATTTT. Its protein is CASSPVTDLSGNTIYF.

The CDR3 region has the DNA TGCGCCTCGGGACAGGGTAACACCGGGGAGCTGTTTTTT. Encoded protein: CASGQGNTGELFF. The chain employs TRBV5-1 and TRBJ2-2; 9 bases fit TRBD1. Germline values: CDR1 SGHRS, CDR2 YFSETQ. The J segment lost 2 bases and the V segment lost 10 bases, leaving 3 bases of the junction unmatched. The CDR3 length is 13 residues.

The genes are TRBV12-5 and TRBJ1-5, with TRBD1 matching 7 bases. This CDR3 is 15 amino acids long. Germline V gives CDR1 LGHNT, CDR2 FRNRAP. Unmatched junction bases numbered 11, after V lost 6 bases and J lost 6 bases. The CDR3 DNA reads TGTGCTAGTGGGGGAGACAGGGACCTGGGTCAGCCCCAGCATTTT. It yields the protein CASGGDRDLGQPQHF.

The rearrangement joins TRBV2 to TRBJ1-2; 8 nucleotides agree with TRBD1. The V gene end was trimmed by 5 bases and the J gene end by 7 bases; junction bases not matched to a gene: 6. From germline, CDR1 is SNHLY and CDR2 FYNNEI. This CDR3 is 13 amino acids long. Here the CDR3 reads CASSLGTGIGYTF. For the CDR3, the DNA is TGTGCCAGCAGTTTAGGGACAGGCATTGGCTACACCTTC.

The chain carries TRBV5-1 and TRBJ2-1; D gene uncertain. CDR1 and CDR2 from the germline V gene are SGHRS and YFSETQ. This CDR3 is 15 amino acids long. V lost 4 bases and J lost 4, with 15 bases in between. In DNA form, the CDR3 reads TGCGCCAGCAGCCTGGGATCGCTGACATACAATGAGCAGTTCTTC. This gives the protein CASSLGSLTYNEQFF.

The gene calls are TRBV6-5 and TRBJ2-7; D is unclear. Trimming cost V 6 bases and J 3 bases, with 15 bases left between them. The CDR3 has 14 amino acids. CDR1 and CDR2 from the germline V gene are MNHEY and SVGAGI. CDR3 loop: CASSHRSVLYEQYF. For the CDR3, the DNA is TGTGCCAGCAGCCACCGGTCGGTCCTCTACGAGCAGTACTTC.

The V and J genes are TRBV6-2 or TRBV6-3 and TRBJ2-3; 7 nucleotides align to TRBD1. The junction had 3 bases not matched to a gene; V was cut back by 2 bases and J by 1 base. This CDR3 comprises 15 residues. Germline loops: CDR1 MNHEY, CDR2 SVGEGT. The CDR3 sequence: CASSYRTGRTDTQYF. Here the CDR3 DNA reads TGTGCCAGCAGTTACCGGACAGGACGCACAGATACGCAGTATTTT.

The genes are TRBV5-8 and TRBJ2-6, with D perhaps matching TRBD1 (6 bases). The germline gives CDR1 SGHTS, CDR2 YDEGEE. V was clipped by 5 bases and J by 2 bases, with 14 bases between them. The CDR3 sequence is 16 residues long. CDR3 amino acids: CASSFTGTTGANVLTF. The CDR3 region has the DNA TGTGCCAGCAGTTTTACCGGGACAACTGGGGCCAACGTCCTGACTTTC.

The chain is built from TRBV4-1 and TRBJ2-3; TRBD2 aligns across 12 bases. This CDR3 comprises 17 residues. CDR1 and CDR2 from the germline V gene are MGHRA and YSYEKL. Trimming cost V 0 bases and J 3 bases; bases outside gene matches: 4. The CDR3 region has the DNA TGCGCCAGCAGCCAAGATCCTAGCGGGGGGGAGACAGATACGCAGTATTTT. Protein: CASSQDPSGGETDTQYF.

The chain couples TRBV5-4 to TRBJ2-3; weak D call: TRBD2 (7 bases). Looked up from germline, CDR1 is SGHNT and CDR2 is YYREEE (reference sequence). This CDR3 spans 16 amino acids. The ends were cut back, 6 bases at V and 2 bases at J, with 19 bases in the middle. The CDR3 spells CASTTKGGGPTDTQYF. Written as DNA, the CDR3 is TGTGCCAGCACCACTAAGGGGGGGGGACCCACAGATACGCAGTATTTT.

The CDR3 here is CASSEFPQARSNQPQHF. The CDR3 nucleotides read TGTGCCAGCAGTGAATTCCCCCAGGCTCGCAGCAATCAGCCCCAGCATTTT. The chain has TRBV6-1 and TRBJ1-5; no reliable D call. Germline assignment: CDR1 MNHNS and CDR2 SASEGT. The CDR3 spans 17 residues. V gave up 2 bases and J gave up 1 base, with 15 bases separating them.

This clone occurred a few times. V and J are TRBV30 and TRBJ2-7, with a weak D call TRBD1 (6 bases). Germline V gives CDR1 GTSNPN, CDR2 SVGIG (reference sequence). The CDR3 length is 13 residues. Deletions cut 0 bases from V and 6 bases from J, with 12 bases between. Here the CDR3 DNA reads TGTGCCTGGAGTGTGAACAGGGATTCCGAGCAGTACTTC. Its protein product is CAWSVNRDSEQYF.

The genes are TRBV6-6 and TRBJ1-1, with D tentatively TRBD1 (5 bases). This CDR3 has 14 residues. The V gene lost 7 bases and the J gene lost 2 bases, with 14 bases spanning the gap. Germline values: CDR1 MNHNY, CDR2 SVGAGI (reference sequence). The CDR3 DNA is TGTGCCAGCAACCACCCCGACAGAAACACTGAAGCTTTCTTT. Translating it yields CASNHPDRNTEAFF.

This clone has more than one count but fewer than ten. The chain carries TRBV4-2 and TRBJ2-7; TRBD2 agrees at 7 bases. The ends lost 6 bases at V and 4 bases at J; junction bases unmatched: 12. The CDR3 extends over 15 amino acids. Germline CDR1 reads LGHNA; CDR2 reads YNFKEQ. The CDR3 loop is CASSQRDSSRYEQYF. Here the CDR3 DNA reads TGTGCCAGCAGTCAGCGGGACTCGTCTAGATACGAGCAGTACTTC.

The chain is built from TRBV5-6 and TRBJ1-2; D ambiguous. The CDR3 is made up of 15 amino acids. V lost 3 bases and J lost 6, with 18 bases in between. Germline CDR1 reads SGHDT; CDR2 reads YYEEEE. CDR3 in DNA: TGTGCCAGCAGCTCCGTGGACCGACGGGAGGATGGCTACACCTTC. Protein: CASSSVDRREDGYTF.

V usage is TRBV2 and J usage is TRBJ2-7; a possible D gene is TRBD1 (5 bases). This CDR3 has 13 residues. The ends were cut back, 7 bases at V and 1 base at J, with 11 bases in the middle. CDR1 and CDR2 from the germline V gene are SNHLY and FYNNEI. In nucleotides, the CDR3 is TGTGCCAGCAATTTAAGACAGTCCTACGAGCAGTACTTC. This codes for CASNLRQSYEQYF.

The CDR3 DNA follows: TGTGCCAGCAGCTTGGGGACAGGGGGCGAGAACACTGAAGCTTTCTTT. Its protein product is CASSLGTGGENTEAFF. The chain couples TRBV5-5 to TRBJ1-1; 11 nucleotides align to TRBD1. The length of the CDR3 is 16 residues. Germline CDR1 SGHKS, CDR2 YYEKEE (reference sequence). V lost 0 bases to trimming and J lost 1 base; unmatched junction nucleotides: 2. Together with reference TRBV5-5 and TRBJ1-1, the CDR3 gives the full variable domain: DAGVTQSPTHLIKTRGQQVTLRCSPISGHKSVSWYQQVLGQGPQFIFQYYEKEERGRGNFPDRFSARQFPNYSSELNVNALLLGDSALYLCASSLGTGGENTEAFFGQGTRLTVV.

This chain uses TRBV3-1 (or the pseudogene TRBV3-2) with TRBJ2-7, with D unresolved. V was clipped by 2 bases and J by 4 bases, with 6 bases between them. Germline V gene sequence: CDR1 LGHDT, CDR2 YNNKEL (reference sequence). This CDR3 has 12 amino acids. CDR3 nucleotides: TGTGCCAGCAGCCAACGAGGATACGAGCAGTACTTC. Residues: CASSQRGYEQYF.

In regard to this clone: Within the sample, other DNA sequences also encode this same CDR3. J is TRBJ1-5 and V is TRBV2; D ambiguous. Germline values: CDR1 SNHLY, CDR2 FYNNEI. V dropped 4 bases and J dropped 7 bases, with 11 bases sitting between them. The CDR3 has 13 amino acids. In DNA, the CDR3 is TGTGCCAGCAGTGGACAAATGATACAGCCCCAGCATTTT. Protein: CASSGQMIQPQHF. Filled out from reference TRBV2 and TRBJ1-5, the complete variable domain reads EPEVTQTPSHQVTQMGQEVILRCVPISNHLYFYWYRQILGQKVEFLVSFYNNEISEKSEIFDDQFSVERPDGSNFTLKIRSTKLEDSAMYFCASSGQMIQPQHFGDGTRLSIL.

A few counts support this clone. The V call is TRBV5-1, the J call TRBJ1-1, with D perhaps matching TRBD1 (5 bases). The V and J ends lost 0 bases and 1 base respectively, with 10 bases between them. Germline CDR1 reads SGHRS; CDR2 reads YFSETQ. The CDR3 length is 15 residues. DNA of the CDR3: TGCGCCAGCAGCTTGGAGCGACAGCCGAACACTGAAGCTTTCTTT. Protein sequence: CASSLERQPNTEAFF.